This T cell receptor (beta chain) originates from a study of graft-versus-host responses after intestinal transplantation (dated by TCRdb to the early 2020s). Study-level background: Recipients received multivisceral, liver-intestinal, or isolated intestinal transplants. A peak of at least 4% donor T cells among recipient peripheral blood mononuclear cells was the definition used for donor T cell macrochimerism. Rather than being sequenced by the commercial service, samples from a few later patients were sequenced in-house on an Illumina MiSeq and processed with MiXCR. Bulk TCR-beta CDR3 sequencing was used to track graft-versus-host and host-versus-graft alloreactive T cell clones in the graft, circulation and bone marrow after intestinal transplantation. To identify alloreactive clones, pre-transplant mixed lymphocyte reaction products were sequenced and then compared with unstimulated pre-transplant donor and recipient T cells. Every recipient was given anti-thymocyte globulin induction, then maintenance tacrolimus and steroids for around three years. The cohort enrolled roughly 25 intestinal transplant recipients including one retransplant, and 3 patients lacking pretransplant specimens were excluded. Broader findings and caveats from the paper: Early after transplant, peak levels of circulating GvH clones were associated with declines in HvG clones. GvH clones were detected in recipient bone marrow, and some appeared earlier in ileal mucosa or blood, consistent with an intestinal mucosal origin. High GvH to HvG T cell clonal ratios were observed in the allografts of patients with donor T cell macrochimerism. The relatively low number and heterogeneity of intestinal transplant patients limited the conclusions.

The library relied on the immunoSEQ multiplex PCR assay. For most patients, genomic DNA was isolated using the Qiagen DNeasy Blood and Tissue Kit and was shipped frozen to Adaptive Biotechnologies for TCR sequencing. Adaptive Biotechnologies carried out high-throughput TCR-beta CDR3 sequencing of genomic DNA for most patients. On the study's bioinformatics: Adaptive's ImmunoSEQ software supplied the TCR sequencing data for 18 patients, while MiXCR and VDJtools were used to process a few other patients. To correct CD4 versus CD8 sorting errors, sequences present in both subsets at a frequency ratio below 5:1 were removed. CDR3 nucleotide sequences shared between donor and recipient were removed because their origin could not be assigned. To be classed as alloreactive, a clone needed at least 2-fold expansion over unstimulated cells and a minimum CFSE-low frequency of 0.002% (template counts) or 0.001% (read counts). A clone was considered mappable if detected in the sequenced pre-transplant spleen, lymph node, or MLR CFSE-low populations of the donor or recipient. The cumulative frequency of alloreactive clones was calculated as a percentage of all sequences, weighted by copy number. TCRdb limited this immuneACCESS table to in-frame rearrangements with V and J called. A share of clones is missing; checked studies link under half to unresolved V genes, and the rest is unexplained. That table gives V, J and clone size, and the DNA gave D and trimming. The sample table contains under 90,000 clones; only one count was recorded for about 90% of them. Jointly, the top ten make up roughly 3.9% of the sample.

Sample time point, as interpreted from the label and publication: cells obtained before transplantation from donor or recipient. CD3+CD4+ and CD3+CD8+ populations were FACS-sorted from unstimulated pre-transplant donor and recipient cells taken from spleen or lymph nodes. From the germline V gene, CDR1 is SGHAT and CDR2 is FQNNGV. V is trimmed back by 0 bases and J by 1 base, and the junction contains 5 bases that no gene match accounts for. From the cysteine through the phenylalanine, the CDR3 covers 16 amino acids. The sequence is cut down to CDR3 DNA, 48 bases in frame from base 1. Notes on this clone: This clone's antigen is unknown. Base qualities were left out, and no much larger clone turns up one base away.

The rearrangement joined TRBV11-2 to TRBJ1-1; TRBD1 agrees with 7 junctional bases. The receptor was derived from a human donor who was the organ donor for an intestinal transplant. The source material was unstimulated CD8+ T cells sorted from spleen or lymph node cells, sampled before transplant. The CDR3 region has the sequence CASSLDHGTANTEAFF. In nucleotides, the sequence is TGTGCCAGCAGCTTAGACCATGGGACAGCGAACACTGAAGCTTTCTTT.